The rows below give T cell receptor beta chains drawn from one sample of a study of response to subunit inactivated influenza vaccine. TCRdb passed the RT-PCR reads through MiXCR, listing each CDR3 protein once. The sample holds more than 200,000 distinct CDR3 sequences, 10% to 15% seen once. The sequences come from non-naive T cells sorted from PBMCs, collected around two weeks before vaccination. The source of these receptors is a man aged 45-60 years who received an inactivated influenza vaccine. Each CDR3 is given with its conserved first and last residue. A D gene is named only where the DNA matches it firmly. For some rows the clone size is stated as once, few or many, or as a class when expanded; others skip it.

>TRBD1|few|TRBV3-1|TRBJ2-2
TGTGCCAGCAGCTCGGGACAGGGATACGCCGGGGAGCTGTTTTTT
CASSSGQGYAGELFF
>-|few|TRBV4-2|TRBJ1-1
TGTGCCAGCAGCCAAACAACGAACACTGAAGCTTTCTTT
CASSQTTNTEAFF
>-|few|TRBV20-1|TRBJ2-2
TGCAGTGCTAGAGCGGACCTGAACACCGGGGAGCTGTTTTTT
CSARADLNTGELFF
>-|-|TRBV12-3/TRBV12-4|TRBJ2-7
TGTGCCAGCAGTTTAGTCGGGGGCCGGGAGCAGTACTTC
CASSLVGGREQYF
>TRBD2|many|TRBV29-1|TRBJ2-5
TGCAGCGTTATGCCCAGCGGGGCGGGGGAGACCCAGTACTTC
CSVMPSGAGETQYF
>TRBD1|-|TRBV5-1|TRBJ2-1
TGCGCCAGCAGCTTGGAGGGACAGGGGGCTCGCAATGAGCAGTTCTTC
CASSLEGQGARNEQFF
>TRBD1|-|TRBV24-1|TRBJ2-7
TGTGCCACCAGTGACCACAACCGGGACAGGGGGATATACGAGCAGTACTTC
CATSDHNRDRGIYEQYF
>-|once|TRBV3-1|TRBJ2-5
TGTGCCTGCTCCAAAGTATACAACCCGAGGGAGACCCAGTACTTC
CACSKVYNPRETQYF
>-|-|TRBV2|TRBJ2-2
TGTGCCAGCAGCCGGTCAGGGAACACCGGGGAGCTGTTTTTT
CASSRSGNTGELFF
>TRBD1|-|TRBV11-2|TRBJ2-3
TGTGCCAGCAGCCCACGACAGGGGGATAGAACAGATACGCAGTATTTT
CASSPRQGDRTDTQYF
>TRBD1|many|TRBV29-1|TRBJ2-2
TGCAGCGTCCCAAGGCCAGGACAGGGTTACACCGGGGAGCTGTTTTTT
CSVPRPGQGYTGELFF
>TRBD1|few|TRBV18|TRBJ2-1
TGTGCCAGCTCACCAGGCCAGGGGGTCTACAATGAGCAGTTCTTC
CASSPGQGVYNEQFF
>TRBD2|few|TRBV4-2|TRBJ2-3
TGTGCCAGCAGCCCCCGGGTAGCGGGGAAGGGAGATACGCAGTATTTT
CASSPRVAGKGDTQYF
>-|-|TRBV28|TRBJ1-3
TGTGCCAGCAGTACGGGCCCCGCCGCTGGAAACACTATATATTTT
CASSTGPAAGNTIYF
>TRBD1|many|TRBV11-2|TRBJ1-2
TGTGCCAGCAGCCAAGACAGGGCCTATGGCTACACCTTC
CASSQDRAYGYTF
>TRBD2|many|TRBV27|TRBJ2-1
TGTGCCAGCGGACTAGCGGGAGTGCTCGAGCAGTTCTTC
CASGLAGVLEQFF
>-|-|TRBV7-2|TRBJ2-2
TGTGCCAGCAGTTCATTTTCCGCGAACACCGGGGAGCTGTTTTTT
CASSSFSANTGELFF
>TRBD1|-|TRBV20-1|TRBJ1-5
TGCAGTGCTAGTGAGACAGGGAGTTATAGCAATCAGCCCCAGCATTTT
CSASETGSYSNQPQHF
>TRBD2|few|TRBV7-2|TRBJ2-3
TGTGCCAGCAGCTCCCGGAGCGGGGCTAGCACAGATACGCAGTATTTT
CASSSRSGASTDTQYF
>TRBD1|few|TRBV5-4|TRBJ1-3
TGTGCCAGCAGCCGAGGGACAGAGGACACCATATATTTT
CASSRGTEDTIYF
>-|many|TRBV4-3|TRBJ1-4
TGCGCCAGCAGCCAAGACCAGGGCCTAGGTGAAAAACTGTTTTTT
CASSQDQGLGEKLFF
>-|-|TRBV6-2/TRBV6-3|TRBJ2-7
TGTGCCAGCAGTTACGGGGGCGTCTCCTACGAGCAGTACTTC
CASSYGGVSYEQYF
>-|few|TRBV6-2/TRBV6-3|TRBJ1-5
TGTGCCAGCAGTTACCTCGGACGTACAAATCAGCCCCAGCATTTT
CASSYLGRTNQPQHF
>-|many|TRBV28|TRBJ1-4
TGTGCCAGCACCGGGCAGAGAGGAAAACTGTTTTTT
CASTGQRGKLFF
>TRBD1|few|TRBV20-1|TRBJ1-2
TGCAGTGCAGGGACAGGGGATTATGGCTACACCTTC
CSAGTGDYGYTF
>-|-|TRBV7-2|TRBJ1-5
TGTGCCAGCAGCTCCCAAGGGGGGTTCAATCAGCCCCAGCATTTT
CASSSQGGFNQPQHF
>-|few|TRBV11-1|TRBJ1-6
TGTGCCAGCAGCTTAGTGCACCAACAGGTCTCCTATAATTCACCCCTCCACTTT
CASSLVHQQVSYNSPLHF
>-|many|TRBV2|TRBJ2-5
TGTGCCAGCAGTGAATGGGCGGGGGCTTTCCAAGAGACCCAGTACTTC
CASSEWAGAFQETQYF
>-|-|TRBV24-1|TRBJ2-3
TGTGCCACCAGTGGCGGGACCATATCGACAGATACGCAGTATTTT
CATSGGTISTDTQYF
>-|-|TRBV15|TRBJ2-2
TGTGCCACCAGCAGAGTCCAGTTTGGGACCGGGGAGCTGTTTTTT
CATSRVQFGTGELFF
>TRBD1|-|TRBV19|TRBJ2-1
TGTGCCAGCAATGACAGGGGGCTTGATAATGAGCAGTTCTTC
CASNDRGLDNEQFF
>-|many|TRBV7-2|TRBJ1-1
TGTGCCAGCAGCCTAAGGGGGGGGGCCACTGAAGCTTTCTTT
CASSLRGGATEAFF
>-|-|TRBV19|TRBJ1-5
TGTGCCAGTAGTATCCAATATGGGCAGCCCCAGCATTTT
CASSIQYGQPQHF
>-|few|TRBV4-3|TRBJ2-2
TGCGCCAGCAGCCAAGAGCTAGGGTTGGACACCGGGGAGCTGTTTTTT
CASSQELGLDTGELFF
>TRBD2|many|TRBV6-2/TRBV6-3|TRBJ2-1
TGTGCCAGCAGCCGCGGGTGGAGCGGGGGTATTTACAATGAGCAGTTCTTC
CASSRGWSGGIYNEQFF
>-|many|TRBV5-4|TRBJ2-5
TGTGCCAGCAGCTTGCGGTCCTTTTTAGGAGTAGAGACCCAGTACTTC
CASSLRSFLGVETQYF
>TRBD2|-|TRBV12-3/TRBV12-4|TRBJ2-1
TGTGCCAGCAGGGGGACTAGCGGGGGATTCGATGAGCAGTTCTTC
CASRGTSGGFDEQFF
>-|few|TRBV6-6|TRBJ2-1
TGTGCCAGCAGTGGGGGGCAATACAATGAGCAGTTCTTC
CASSGGQYNEQFF
>-|-|TRBV20-1|TRBJ1-5
TGCAGTGCTGCGGACGGGGGAAGTAGTAAGCCCCAGCATTTT
CSAADGGSSKPQHF
>TRBD2|few|TRBV7-2|TRBJ2-7
TGTGCCAGCAGCCTACGACCGACTAGCGGGGGAGGCGAGCAGTACTTC
CASSLRPTSGGGEQYF
>-|few|TRBV2|TRBJ1-1
TGTGCCAGCAGGGGGAAGGGGTCCTCGGGGAACACTGAAGCTTTCTTT
CASRGKGSSGNTEAFF
>TRBD1|many|TRBV29-1|TRBJ2-2
TGCAGCGCTCGGACAGGGGCAATGAACACCGGGGAGCTGTTTTTT
CSARTGAMNTGELFF
>TRBD2|few|TRBV4-2|TRBJ2-7
TGTGCCAGCAGCCAAGATCTAGCGGGAAACTCCTACGAGCAGTACTTC
CASSQDLAGNSYEQYF
>-|few|TRBV6-2/TRBV6-3|TRBJ1-5
TGTGCCAGCAGTGTCAAGGGGGGCAATCAGCCCCAGCATTTT
CASSVKGGNQPQHF